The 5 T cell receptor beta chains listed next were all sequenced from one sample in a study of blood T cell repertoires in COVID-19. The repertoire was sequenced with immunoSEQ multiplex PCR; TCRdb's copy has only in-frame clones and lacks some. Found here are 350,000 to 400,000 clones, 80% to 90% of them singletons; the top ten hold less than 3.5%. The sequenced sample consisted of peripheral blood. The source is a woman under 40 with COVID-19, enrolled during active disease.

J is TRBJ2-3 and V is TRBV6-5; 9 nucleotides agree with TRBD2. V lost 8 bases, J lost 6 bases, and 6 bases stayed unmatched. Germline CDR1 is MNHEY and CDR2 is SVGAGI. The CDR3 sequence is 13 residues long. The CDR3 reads CASGIAGEDTQYF. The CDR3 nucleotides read TGTGCCAGCGGGATAGCGGGGGAGGATACGCAGTATTTT.

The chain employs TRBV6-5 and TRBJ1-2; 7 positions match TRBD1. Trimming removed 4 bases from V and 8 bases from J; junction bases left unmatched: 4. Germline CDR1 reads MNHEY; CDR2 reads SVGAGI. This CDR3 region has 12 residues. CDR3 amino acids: CASSSTGRGYTF. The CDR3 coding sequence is TGTGCCAGCAGTTCGACAGGGAGGGGCTACACCTTC.

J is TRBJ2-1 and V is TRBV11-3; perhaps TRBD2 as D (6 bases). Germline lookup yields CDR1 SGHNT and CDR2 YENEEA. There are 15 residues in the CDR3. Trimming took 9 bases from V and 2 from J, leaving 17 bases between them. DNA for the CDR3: TGTGCCAGTGCTGCACGGGAGTCGCCCTACAATGAGCAGTTCTTC. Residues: CASAARESPYNEQFF.

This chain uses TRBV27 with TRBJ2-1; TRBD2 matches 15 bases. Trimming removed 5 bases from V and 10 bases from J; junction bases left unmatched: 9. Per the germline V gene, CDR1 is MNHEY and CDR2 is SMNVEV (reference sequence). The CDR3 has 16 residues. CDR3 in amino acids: CASSTPGLAGGREQFF. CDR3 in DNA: TGTGCCAGCAGTACTCCAGGACTAGCGGGGGGGCGCGAGCAGTTCTTC.

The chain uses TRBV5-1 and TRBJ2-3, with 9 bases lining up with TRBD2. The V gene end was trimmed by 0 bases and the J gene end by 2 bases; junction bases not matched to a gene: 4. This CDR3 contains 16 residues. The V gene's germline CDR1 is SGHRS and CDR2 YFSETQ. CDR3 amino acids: CASSLEAGGPTDTQYF. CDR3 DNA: TGCGCCAGCAGCTTGGAGGCGGGAGGGCCCACAGATACGCAGTATTTT.